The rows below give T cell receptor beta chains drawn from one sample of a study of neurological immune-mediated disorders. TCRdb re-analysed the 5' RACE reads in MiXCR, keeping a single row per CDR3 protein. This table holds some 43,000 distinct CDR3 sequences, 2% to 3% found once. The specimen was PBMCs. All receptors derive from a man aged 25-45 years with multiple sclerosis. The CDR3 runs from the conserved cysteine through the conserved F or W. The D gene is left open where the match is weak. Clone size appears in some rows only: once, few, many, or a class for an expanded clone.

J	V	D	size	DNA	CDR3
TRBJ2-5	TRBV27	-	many	TGTGCCAGCAGTTTATCGAGGGTGTGGGAGACCCAGTACTTC	CASSLSRVWETQYF
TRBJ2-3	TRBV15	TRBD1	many	TGTGCCACCGGACGCTGGGACAGTGAGGCAGATACGCAGTATTTT	CATGRWDSEADTQYF
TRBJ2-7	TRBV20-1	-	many	TGCAGTGCTAGTCTGGGGTACGAGCAGTACTTC	CSASLGYEQYF
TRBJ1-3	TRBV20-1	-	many	TGCAGTGCCCAGATTCCTGGAAACACCATATATTTT	CSAQIPGNTIYF
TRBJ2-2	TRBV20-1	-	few	-	CSARFAAGTGGVFF
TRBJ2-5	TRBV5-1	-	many	TGCGCCAGCAGCTTAAACGATCCGGAGACCCAGTACTTC	CASSLNDPETQYF
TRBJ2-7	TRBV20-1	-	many	TGCAGTGCAAGGGGACGGAGCTCCTACGAGCAGTACTTC	CSARGRSSYEQYF
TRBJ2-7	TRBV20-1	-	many	TGCAGTGCTAGATTAGGGGTAGTTTACGAGCAGTACTTC	CSARLGVVYEQYF
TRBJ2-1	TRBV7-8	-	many	TGTGCCAGCAGCGACTTCTTCGGGACAAGTTACAATGAGCAGTTCTTC	CASSDFFGTSYNEQFF
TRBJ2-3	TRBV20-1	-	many	TGCAGTGCTTCAGAAGAACCCAACACAGATACGCAGTATTTT	CSASEEPNTDTQYF
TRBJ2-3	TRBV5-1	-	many	TGCGCCAGCAGCTTGAGCTACAGCCAAGATACGCAGTATTTT	CASSLSYSQDTQYF
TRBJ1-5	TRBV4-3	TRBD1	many	TGCGCCAGCAGCCAGCACAGGGGGGCCAATCAGCCCCAGCATTTT	CASSQHRGANQPQHF
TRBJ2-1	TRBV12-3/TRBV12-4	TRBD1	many	TGTGCCAGCAGCCCCGGGACAGGGTGGGAGCAGTTCTTC	CASSPGTGWEQFF
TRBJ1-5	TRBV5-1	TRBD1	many	TGCGCCAGCAGCTTGGAGGACAGGACCTCTGATAGCAATCAGCCCCAGCATTTT	CASSLEDRTSDSNQPQHF
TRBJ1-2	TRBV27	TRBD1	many	TGTGCCAGCAGTTTATCGATTGACAGGGGTAACTATGGCTACACCTTC	CASSLSIDRGNYGYTF
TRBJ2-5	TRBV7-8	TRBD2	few	TGTGCCACCTCCGGGGGGGATGAGACCCAGTACTTC	CATSGGDETQYF
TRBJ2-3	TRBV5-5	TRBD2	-	TGTGCCAGCAGCCGGGGACTAGCGGGGGGAGTAACAGATACGCAGTATTTT	CASSRGLAGGVTDTQYF
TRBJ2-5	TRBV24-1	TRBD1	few	TGTGCCACCAACCCGGACAGGGAGACCCAAGAGACCCAGTACTTC	CATNPDRETQETQYF
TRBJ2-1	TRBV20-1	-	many	TGCAGTGCTAAAGACAAGGAGTACCCCTACAATGAGCAGTTCTTC	CSAKDKEYPYNEQFF
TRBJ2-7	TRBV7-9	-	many	TGTGCCAGCAGCGTCGGATCCTACGAGCAGTACTTC	CASSVGSYEQYF
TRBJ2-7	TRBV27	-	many	TGTGCCAGCAGTCCTACAGGGATCTTCTACGAGCAGTACTTC	CASSPTGIFYEQYF
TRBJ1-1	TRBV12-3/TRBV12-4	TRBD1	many	TGTGCCAGCAGTGGGGACAGCGTACTCATGAACACTGAAGCTTTCTTT	CASSGDSVLMNTEAFF
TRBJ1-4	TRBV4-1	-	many	TGCGCCAGCAGCCAATGGACCTCTGAAAAACTGTTTTTT	CASSQWTSEKLFF
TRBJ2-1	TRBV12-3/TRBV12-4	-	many	TGTGCCAGCAGTTTTTTGGCGGGTGGCCGGGATGAGCAGTTCTTC	CASSFLAGGRDEQFF
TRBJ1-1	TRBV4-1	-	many	TGCGCCAGCAGCCAAGCCCCTACATATGCCATGGAAGCTTTCTTT	CASSQAPTYAMEAFF
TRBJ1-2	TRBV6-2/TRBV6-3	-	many	TGTGCCAGCAGTTTTTCGGGCGGCTACACCTTC	CASSFSGGYTF
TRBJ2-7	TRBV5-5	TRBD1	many	TGTGCCAGCAGCTCCGATGGGGGGACAGGGTCCTACGAGCAGTACTTC	CASSSDGGTGSYEQYF
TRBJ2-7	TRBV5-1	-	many	TGCGCCAGCAGCTTGGGGTCAGTCAACTCCTACGAGCAGTACTTC	CASSLGSVNSYEQYF
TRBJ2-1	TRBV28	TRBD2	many	TGTGCCAGCAGTTTATCGGAGCGGGGGAATTACAATGAGCAGTTCTTC	CASSLSERGNYNEQFF
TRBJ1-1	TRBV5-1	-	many	TGCGCCAGCAGCTTGGGGGCCACTGAAGCTTTCTTT	CASSLGATEAFF
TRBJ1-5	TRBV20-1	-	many	TGCAGTGCTAGCCCCCCATCGGCACGGGCTCAGCCCCAGCATTTT	CSASPPSARAQPQHF
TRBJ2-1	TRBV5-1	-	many	TGCGCCAGCAGCTTTCCGGGAGACCCCTACAATGAGCAGTTCTTC	CASSFPGDPYNEQFF
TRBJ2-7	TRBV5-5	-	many	TGTGCCAGCAGCTTGGTTATGGTCTACGAGCAGTACTTC	CASSLVMVYEQYF
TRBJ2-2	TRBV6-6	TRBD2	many	TGTGCCAGCACCAGGCCGGGGGAGGGTACGAACACCGGGGAGCTGTTTTTT	CASTRPGEGTNTGELFF
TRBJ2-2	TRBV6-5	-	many	TGTGCCAGCAGTTTAATAGGGCTCACCGGGGAGCTGTTTTTT	CASSLIGLTGELFF
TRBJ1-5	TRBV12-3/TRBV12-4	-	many	TGTGCCAGCAGTTCATTTGGGGGGTGGAATCAGCCCCAGCATTTT	CASSSFGGWNQPQHF
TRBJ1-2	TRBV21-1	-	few	TGTGCCAGAGCAGGGTCCTATGGCTACACCTTC	CARAGSYGYTF
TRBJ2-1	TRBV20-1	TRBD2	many	TGCAGTGCTAGGGTGGGACTAGCGGGAGTGGACTCCTACAATGAGCAGTTCTTC	CSARVGLAGVDSYNEQFF
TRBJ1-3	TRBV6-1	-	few	TGTGCCAGCACGCCTACAGGGCTCTCTGGAAACACCATATATTTT	CASTPTGLSGNTIYF
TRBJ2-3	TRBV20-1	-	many	TGCAGTGCTAGAGATACGACTGGCAGCACAGATACGCAGTATTTT	CSARDTTGSTDTQYF
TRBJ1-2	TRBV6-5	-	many	TGTGCCAGCAGTCGACAGGCCCTCAGTGGGGGCTACACCTTC	CASSRQALSGGYTF